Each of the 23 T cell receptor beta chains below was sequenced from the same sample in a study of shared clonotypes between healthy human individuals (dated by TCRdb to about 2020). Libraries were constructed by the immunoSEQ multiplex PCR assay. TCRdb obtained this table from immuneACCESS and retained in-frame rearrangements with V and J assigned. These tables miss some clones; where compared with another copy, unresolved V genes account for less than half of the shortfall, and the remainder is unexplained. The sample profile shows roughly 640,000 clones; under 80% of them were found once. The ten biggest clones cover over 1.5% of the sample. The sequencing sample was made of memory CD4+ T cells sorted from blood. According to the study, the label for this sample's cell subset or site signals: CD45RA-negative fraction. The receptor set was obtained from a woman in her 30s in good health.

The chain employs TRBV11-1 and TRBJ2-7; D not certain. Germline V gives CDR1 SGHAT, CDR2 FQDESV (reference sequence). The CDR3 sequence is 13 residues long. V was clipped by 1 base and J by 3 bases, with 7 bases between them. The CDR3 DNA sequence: TGTGCCAGCAGCTTAGGGTGGGGCTACGAGCAGTACTTC. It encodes CASSLGWGYEQYF.

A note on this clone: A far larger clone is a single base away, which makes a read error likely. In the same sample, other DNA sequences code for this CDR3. This CDR3 is CASTSGTAYYGYTF. The DNA for the CDR3 is TGTGCCAGCACCTCGGGAACAGCTTACTATGGCTACACCTTC. The chain combines TRBV28 with TRBJ1-2; D gene unclear. Germline V lookup: CDR1 MDHEN, CDR2 SYDVKM. The V end was cut by 7 bases, the J end by 3 bases, with 15 bases between. The CDR3 has 14 residues.

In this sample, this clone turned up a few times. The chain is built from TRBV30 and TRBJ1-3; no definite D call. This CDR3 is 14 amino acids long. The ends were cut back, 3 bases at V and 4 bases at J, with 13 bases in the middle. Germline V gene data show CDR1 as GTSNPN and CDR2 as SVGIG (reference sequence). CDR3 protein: CAWRGQSSGNTIYF. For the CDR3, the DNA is TGTGCCTGGAGGGGTCAATCCTCCGGAAACACCATATATTTT.

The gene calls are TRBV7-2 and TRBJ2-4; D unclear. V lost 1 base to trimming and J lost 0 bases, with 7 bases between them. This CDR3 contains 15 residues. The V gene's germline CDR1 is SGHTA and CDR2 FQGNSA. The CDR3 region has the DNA TGTGCCAGCAGCTTAGTTGCGCTAGCCAAAAACATTCAGTACTTC. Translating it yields CASSLVALAKNIQYF. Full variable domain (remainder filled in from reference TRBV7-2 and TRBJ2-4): GAGVSQSPSNKVTEKGKDVELRCDPISGHTALYWYRQSLGQGLEFLIYFQGNSAPDKSGLPSDRFSAERTGGSVSTLTIQRTQQEDSAVYLCASSLVALAKNIQYFGAGTRLSVL.

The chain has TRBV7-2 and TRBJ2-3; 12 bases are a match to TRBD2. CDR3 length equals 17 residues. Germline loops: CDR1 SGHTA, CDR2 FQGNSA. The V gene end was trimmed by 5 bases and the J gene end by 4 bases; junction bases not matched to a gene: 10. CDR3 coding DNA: TGTGCCAGCAGCCCCCGACTAGCGGGAGACGGAGCAGATACGCAGTATTTT. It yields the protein CASSPRLAGDGADTQYF. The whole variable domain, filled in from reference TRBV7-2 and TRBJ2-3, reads GAGVSQSPSNKVTEKGKDVELRCDPISGHTALYWYRQSLGQGLEFLIYFQGNSAPDKSGLPSDRFSAERTGGSVSTLTIQRTQQEDSAVYLCASSPRLAGDGADTQYFGPGTRLTVL.

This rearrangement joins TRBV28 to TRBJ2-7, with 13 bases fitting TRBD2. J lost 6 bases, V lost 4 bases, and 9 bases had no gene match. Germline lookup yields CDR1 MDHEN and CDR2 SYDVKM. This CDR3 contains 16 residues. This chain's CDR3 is CASSSRTSGRFIEQYF. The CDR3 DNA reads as TGTGCCAGCAGTTCCCGGACTAGCGGGAGATTCATCGAGCAGTACTTC.

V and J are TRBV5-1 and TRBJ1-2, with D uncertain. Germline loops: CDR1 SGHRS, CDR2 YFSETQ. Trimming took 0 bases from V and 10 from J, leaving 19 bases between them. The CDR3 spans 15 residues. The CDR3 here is CASSLGREALSDYTF. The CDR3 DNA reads TGCGCCAGCAGCTTGGGTCGGGAAGCCCTATCCGACTACACCTTC.

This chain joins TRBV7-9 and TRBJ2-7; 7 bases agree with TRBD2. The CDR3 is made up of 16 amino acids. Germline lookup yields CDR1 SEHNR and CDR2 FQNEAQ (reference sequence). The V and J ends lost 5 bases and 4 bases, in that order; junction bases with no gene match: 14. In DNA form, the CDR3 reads TGTGCCAGCAGCCCCCTCGGGGCGGGAGTAGGGTACGAGCAGTACTTC. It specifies CASSPLGAGVGYEQYF.

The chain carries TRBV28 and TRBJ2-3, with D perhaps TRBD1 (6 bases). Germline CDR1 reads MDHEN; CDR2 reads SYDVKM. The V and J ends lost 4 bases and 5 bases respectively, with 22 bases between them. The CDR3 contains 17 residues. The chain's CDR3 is CASSSPPAQGRGDTQYF. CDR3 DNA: TGTGCCAGCAGTTCCCCCCCCGCACAGGGAAGGGGAGATACGCAGTATTTT.

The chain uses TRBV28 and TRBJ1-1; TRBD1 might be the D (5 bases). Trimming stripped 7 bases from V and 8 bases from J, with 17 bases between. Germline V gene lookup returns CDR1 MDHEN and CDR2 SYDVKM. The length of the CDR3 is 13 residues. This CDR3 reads CASTSGGLGEAFF. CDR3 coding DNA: TGTGCCAGCACCTCGGGGGGTCTCGGGGAAGCTTTCTTT. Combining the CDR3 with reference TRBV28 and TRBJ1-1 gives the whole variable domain DVKVTQSSRYLVKRTGEKVFLECVQDMDHENMFWYRQDPGLGLRLIYFSYDVKMKEKGDIPEGYSVSREKKERFSLILESASTNQTSMYLCASTSGGLGEAFFGQGTRLTVV.

CDR3 protein: CASSKGHGVGTEAFF. The CDR3 DNA follows: TGTGCCAGCTCCAAAGGGCATGGGGTGGGCACTGAAGCTTTCTTT. The chain is built from TRBV25-1 and TRBJ1-1, with D hard to call. The CDR3 extends over 15 amino acids. V dropped 8 bases and J dropped 4 bases, with 20 bases sitting between them. Germline-derived CDR1 and CDR2 are MGHDK and SYGVNS.

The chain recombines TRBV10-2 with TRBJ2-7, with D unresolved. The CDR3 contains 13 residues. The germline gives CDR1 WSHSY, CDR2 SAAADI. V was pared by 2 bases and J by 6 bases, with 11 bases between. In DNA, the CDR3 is TGCGCCAGCAGTGAGGCCTTCTCCATCGAGCAGTACTTC. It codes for CASSEAFSIEQYF.

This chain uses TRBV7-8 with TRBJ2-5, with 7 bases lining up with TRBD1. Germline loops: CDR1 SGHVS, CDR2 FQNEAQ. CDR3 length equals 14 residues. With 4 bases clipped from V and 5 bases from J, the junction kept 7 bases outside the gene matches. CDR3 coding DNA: TGTGCCAGCAGCTACCACAGGGGTCTGGAGACCCAGTACTTC. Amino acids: CASSYHRGLETQYF.

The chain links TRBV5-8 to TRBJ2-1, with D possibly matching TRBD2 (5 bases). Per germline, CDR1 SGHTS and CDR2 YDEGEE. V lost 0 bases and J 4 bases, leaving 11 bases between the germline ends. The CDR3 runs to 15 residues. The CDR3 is CASSLGTSRYNEQFF. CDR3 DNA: TGTGCCAGCAGCTTGGGGACTTCGAGATACAATGAGCAGTTCTTC.

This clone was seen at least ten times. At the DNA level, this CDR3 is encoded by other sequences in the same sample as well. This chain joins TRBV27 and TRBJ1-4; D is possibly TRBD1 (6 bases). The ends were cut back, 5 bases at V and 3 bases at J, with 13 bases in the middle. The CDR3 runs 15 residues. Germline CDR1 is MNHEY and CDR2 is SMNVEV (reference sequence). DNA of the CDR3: TGTGCCAGCAGTCCCAGACAGGCCCCTAATGAAAAACTGTTTTTT. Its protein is CASSPRQAPNEKLFF.

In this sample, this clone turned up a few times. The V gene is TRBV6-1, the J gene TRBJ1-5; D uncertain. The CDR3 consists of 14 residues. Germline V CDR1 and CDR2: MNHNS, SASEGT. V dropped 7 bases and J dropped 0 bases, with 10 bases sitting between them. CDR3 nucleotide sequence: TGTGCCAGCACAGGAGAATATAGCAATCAGCCCCAGCATTTT. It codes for CASTGEYSNQPQHF.

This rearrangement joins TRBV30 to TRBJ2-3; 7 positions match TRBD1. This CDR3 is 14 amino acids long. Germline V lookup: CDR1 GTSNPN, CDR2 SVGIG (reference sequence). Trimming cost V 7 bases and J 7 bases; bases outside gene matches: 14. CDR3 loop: CALRDRRGLYTQYF. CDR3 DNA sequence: TGTGCCTTGAGGGACAGAAGAGGTCTATATACGCAGTATTTT.

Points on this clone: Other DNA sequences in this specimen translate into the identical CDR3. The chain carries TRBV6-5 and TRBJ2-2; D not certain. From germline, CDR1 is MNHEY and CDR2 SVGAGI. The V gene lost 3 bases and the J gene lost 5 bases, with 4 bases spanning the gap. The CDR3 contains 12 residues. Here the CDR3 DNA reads TGTGCCAGCAGTTATCGGACCGGGGAGCTGTTTTTT. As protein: CASSYRTGELFF.

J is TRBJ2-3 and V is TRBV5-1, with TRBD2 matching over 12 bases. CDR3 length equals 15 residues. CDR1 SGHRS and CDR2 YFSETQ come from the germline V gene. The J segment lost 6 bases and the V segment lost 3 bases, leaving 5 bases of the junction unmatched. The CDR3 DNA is TGCGCCAGCAGCTCCGGACTAGCGGGGAGGGATACGCAGTATTTT. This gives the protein CASSSGLAGRDTQYF.

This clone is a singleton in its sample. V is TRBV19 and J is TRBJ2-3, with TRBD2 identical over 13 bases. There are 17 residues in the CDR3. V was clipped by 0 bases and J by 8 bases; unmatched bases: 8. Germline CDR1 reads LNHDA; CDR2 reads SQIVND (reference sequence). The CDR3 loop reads CASSIDRLAGGSATQYF. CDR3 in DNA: TGTGCCAGTAGTATAGATAGACTAGCGGGAGGCTCCGCTACGCAGTATTTT.

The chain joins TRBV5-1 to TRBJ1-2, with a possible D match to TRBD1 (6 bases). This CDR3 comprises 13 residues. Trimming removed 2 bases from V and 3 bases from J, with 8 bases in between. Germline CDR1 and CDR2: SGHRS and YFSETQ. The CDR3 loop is CASSLQGDYGYTF. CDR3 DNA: TGCGCCAGCAGCTTACAGGGTGACTATGGCTACACCTTC. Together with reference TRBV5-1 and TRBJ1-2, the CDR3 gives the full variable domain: KAGVTQTPRYLIKTRGQQVTLSCSPISGHRSVSWYQQTPGQGLQFLFEYFSETQRNKGNFPGRFSGRQFSNSRSEMNVSTLELGDSALYLCASSLQGDYGYTFGSGTRLTVV.

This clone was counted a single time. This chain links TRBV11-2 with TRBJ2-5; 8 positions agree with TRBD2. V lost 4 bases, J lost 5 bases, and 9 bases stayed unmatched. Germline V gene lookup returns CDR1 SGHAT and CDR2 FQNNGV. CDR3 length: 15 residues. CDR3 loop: CASSSQRERSETQYF. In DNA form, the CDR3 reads TGTGCCAGCAGCTCCCAGCGGGAGAGGAGTGAGACCCAGTACTTC.

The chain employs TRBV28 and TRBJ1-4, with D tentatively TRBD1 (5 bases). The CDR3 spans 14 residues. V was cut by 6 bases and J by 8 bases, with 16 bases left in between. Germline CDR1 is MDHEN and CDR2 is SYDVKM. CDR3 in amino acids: CASSDSPRWEKLFF. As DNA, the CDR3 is TGTGCCAGCAGCGACAGCCCGAGGTGGGAAAAACTGTTTTTT.